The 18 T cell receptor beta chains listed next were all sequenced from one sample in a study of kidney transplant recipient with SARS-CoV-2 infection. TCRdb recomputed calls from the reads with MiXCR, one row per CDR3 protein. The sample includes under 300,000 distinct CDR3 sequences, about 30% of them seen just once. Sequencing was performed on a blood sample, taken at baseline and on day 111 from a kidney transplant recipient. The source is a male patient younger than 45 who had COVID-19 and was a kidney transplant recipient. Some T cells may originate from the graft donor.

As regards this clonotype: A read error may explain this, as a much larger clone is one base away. Here the CDR3 reads CAGTPHPVLAGNNYGYTF. In DNA, the CDR3 is TGTGCCGGCACTCCCCATCCCGTCCTGGCAGGGAATAACTATGGCTACACCTTC. The chain links TRBV28 to TRBJ1-2; TRBD1 might be the D (5 bases). V was clipped by 11 bases and J by 1 base, with 29 bases between them. This CDR3 has 18 residues. In germline, CDR1 is MDHEN, CDR2 SYDVKM.

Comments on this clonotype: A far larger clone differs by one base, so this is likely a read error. The CDR3, as DNA: TGTGCCAGCAGGGAGAGAAGGACAGGGCCGACCGAGCAGTACTTC. It yields the protein CASRERRTGPTEQYF. The chain recombines TRBV6-8 with TRBJ2-7, with 8 nucleotides matching TRBD1. Germline V gene lookup returns CDR1 MNHGY and CDR2 SAAAGT. The trim removed 6 bases at V and 6 bases at J, leaving 13 bases unmatched. The CDR3 spans 15 residues.

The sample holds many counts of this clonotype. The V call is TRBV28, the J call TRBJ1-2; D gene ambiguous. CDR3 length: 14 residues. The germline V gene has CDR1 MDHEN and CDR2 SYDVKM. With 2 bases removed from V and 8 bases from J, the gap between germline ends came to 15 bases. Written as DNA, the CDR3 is TGTGCCAGCAGTTTACCCACGGGGTTCGGCGGCTACACCTTC. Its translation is CASSLPTGFGGYTF.

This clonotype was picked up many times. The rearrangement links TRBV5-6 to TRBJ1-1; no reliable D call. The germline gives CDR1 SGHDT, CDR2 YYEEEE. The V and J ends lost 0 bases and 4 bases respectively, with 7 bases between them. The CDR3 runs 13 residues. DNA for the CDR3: TGTGCCAGCAGCTTGGAGAGATCCACTGAAGCTTTCTTT. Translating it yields CASSLERSTEAFF.

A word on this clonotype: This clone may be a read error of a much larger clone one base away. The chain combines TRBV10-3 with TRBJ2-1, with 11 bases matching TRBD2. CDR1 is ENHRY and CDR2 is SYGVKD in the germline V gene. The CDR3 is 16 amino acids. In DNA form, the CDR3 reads TGTGCCATCATGACTAGCGGGGCTAGCTCCTACAATGAGCGGTTCTTC. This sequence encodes CAIMTSGASSYNERFF.

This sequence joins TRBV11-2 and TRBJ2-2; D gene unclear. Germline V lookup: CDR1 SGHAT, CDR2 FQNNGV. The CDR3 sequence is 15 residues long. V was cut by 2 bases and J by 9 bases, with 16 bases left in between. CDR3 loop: CASSLIALSPRELFF. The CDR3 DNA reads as TGTGCCAGCAGCTTAATCGCGCTCTCCCCCAGGGAGCTGTTTTTT.

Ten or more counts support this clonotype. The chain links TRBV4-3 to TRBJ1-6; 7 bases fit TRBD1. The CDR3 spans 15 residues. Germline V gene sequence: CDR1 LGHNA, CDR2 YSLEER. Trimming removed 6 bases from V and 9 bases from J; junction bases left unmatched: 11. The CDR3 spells CASRGDRFLASPLHF. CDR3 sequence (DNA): TGCGCCAGCAGGGGGGACAGATTTTTGGCTTCACCCCTCCACTTT.

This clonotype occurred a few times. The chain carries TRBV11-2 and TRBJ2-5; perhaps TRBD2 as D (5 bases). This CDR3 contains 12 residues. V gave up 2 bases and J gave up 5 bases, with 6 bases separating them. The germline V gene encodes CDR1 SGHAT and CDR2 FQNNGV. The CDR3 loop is CASSLTGETQYF. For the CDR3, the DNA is TGTGCCAGCAGCTTAACGGGGGAGACCCAGTACTTC.

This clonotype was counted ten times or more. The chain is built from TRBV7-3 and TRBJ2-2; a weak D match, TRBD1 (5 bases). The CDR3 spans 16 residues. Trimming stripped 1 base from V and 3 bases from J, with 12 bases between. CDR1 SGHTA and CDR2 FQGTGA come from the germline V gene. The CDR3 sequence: CASSLRGRVDTGELFF. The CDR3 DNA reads TGTGCCAGCAGCTTAAGGGGCAGGGTGGACACCGGGGAGCTGTTTTTT.

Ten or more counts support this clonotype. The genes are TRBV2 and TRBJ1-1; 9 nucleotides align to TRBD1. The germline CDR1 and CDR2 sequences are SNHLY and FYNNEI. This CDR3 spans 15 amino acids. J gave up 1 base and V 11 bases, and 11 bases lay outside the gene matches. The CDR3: CAVTRTGVGNTEAFF. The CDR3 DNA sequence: TGTGCCGTGACCCGGACAGGGGTCGGGAACACTGAAGCTTTCTTT.

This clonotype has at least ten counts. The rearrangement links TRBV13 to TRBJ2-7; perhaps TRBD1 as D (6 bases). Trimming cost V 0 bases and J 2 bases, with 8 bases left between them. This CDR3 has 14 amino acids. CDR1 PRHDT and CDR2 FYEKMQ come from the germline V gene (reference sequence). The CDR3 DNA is TGTGCCAGCAGCTTAGGAGGGGGAACCTACGAGCAGTACTTC. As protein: CASSLGGGTYEQYF.

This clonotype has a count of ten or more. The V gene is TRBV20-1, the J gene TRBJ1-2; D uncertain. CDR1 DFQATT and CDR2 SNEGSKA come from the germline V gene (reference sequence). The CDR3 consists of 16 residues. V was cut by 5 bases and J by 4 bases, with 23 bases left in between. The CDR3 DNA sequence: TGCAGTGCTGGTCATAAGCTGTTTCGAAAGACCTATGGCTACACCTTC. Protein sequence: CSAGHKLFRKTYGYTF.

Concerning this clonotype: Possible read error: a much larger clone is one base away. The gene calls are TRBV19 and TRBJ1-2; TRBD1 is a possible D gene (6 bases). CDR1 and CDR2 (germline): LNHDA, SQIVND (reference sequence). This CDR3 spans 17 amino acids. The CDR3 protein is CAGSLSGTNRKTYGYTF. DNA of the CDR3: TGTGCCGGTAGTCTTTCAGGGACAAATCGAAAGACCTATGGCTACACCTTC. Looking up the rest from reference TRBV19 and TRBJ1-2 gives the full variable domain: DGGITQSPKYLFRKEGQNVTLSCEQNLNHDAMYWYRQDPGQGLRLIYYSQIVNDFQKGDIAEGYSVSREKKESFPLTVTSAQKNPTAFYLCAGSLSGTNRKTYGYTFGSGTRLTVV.

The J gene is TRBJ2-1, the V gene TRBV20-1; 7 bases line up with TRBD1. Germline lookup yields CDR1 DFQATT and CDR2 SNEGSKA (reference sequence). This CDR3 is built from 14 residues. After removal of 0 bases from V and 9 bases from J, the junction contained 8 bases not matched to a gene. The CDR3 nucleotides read TGCAGTGCTAGAGATCCCCCCGACAGGGTTGAGCAGTTCTTC. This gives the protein CSARDPPDRVEQFF.

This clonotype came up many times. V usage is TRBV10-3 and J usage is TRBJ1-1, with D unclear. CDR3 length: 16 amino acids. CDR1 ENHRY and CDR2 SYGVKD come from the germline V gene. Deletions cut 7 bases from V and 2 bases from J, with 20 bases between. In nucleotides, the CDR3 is TGTGCCATCATTGCGCGAGGCGTCGGCCTCAACACTGAAGCTTTCTTT. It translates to CAIIARGVGLNTEAFF.

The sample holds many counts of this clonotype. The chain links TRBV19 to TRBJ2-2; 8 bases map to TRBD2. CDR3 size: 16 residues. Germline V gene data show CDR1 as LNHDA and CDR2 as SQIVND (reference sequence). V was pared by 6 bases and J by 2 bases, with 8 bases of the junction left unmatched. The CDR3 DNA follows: TGTGCCAGTAGACTAGCGGACTCATTTAACACCGGGGAGCTGTTTTTT. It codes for CASRLADSFNTGELFF. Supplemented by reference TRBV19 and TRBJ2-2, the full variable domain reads DGGITQSPKYLFRKEGQNVTLSCEQNLNHDAMYWYRQDPGQGLRLIYYSQIVNDFQKGDIAEGYSVSREKKESFPLTVTSAQKNPTAFYLCASRLADSFNTGELFFGEGSRLTVL.

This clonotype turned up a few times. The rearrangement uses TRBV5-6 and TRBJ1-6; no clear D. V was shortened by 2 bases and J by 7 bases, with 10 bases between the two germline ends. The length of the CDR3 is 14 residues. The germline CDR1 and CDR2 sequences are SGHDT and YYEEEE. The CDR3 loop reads CASSLAPGNSPLHF. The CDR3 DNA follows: TGTGCCAGCAGCTTAGCCCCCGGGAATTCACCCCTCCACTTT.

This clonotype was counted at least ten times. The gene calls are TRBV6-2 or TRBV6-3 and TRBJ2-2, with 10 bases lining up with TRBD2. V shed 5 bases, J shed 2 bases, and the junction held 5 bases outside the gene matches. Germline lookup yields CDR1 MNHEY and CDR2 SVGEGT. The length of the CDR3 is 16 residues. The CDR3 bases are TGTGCCAGCAGTCCTCAGCGGGAGGGTAACACCGGGGAGCTGTTTTTT. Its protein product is CASSPQREGNTGELFF.